Given below is one T cell receptor (beta chain) in context. Its antigen is still unknown. This record belongs to a study of CD8+CD57+ T cells in acquired aplastic anemia. General study results and limits: Patients and controls turned out to have around 29 CD8+ CDR3 sequences in common.

The use of genomic DNA as template underpinned the TCR beta VDJ and CDR3 profiling. TCRdb reprocessed the reads with MiXCR, giving one entry per CDR3 protein. This sample has some 290,000 distinct CDR3 sequences; 55% to 65% occur once, and the top ten carry around 8%. This CDR3 has 13 residues. The germline V gene has CDR1 ENHRY and CDR2 SYGVKD. Trimming took 3 bases from V and 2 from J, leaving 4 bases between them. The sample was sorted CD4+, CD8+, or CD8+CD57+ T cells (not recorded which) from PBMCs. The TCR originated in a human donor with severe aplastic anemia or a healthy control (not recorded which). The chain couples TRBV10-3 to TRBJ1-4; unclear D gene. As DNA, the CDR3 is TGTGCCATCAGTGATCAGACTAATGAAAAACTGTTTTTT. Its protein is CAISDQTNEKLFF.